Reported below is one T cell receptor beta chain. The sample is drawn from a study of cytomegalovirus exposure and HLA in healthy donors. CDR3 length: 15 residues. The germline V gene has CDR1 SGHRS and CDR2 YFSETQ. The V end lost 0 bases, the J end lost 0 bases, and 8 bases lay between the germline ends. The primer mix had 60 Vbeta and 13 Jbeta primers. The repertoire was sequenced with immunoSEQ multiplex PCR; TCRdb's copy has only in-frame clones and lacks some. The sample holds about 130,000 clones; approximately 80% are singletons and the top ten take 1%. The chain employs TRBV5-1 and TRBJ2-3; D remains ambiguous. Sequences were obtained from PBMCs. This receptor was taken from a man in his forties or fifties in good health and CMV-seronegative. CDR3 nucleotide sequence: TGCGCCAGCAGCTTGGGAGTCTTAAGCACAGATACGCAGTATTTT. Protein sequence: CASSLGVLSTDTQYF.